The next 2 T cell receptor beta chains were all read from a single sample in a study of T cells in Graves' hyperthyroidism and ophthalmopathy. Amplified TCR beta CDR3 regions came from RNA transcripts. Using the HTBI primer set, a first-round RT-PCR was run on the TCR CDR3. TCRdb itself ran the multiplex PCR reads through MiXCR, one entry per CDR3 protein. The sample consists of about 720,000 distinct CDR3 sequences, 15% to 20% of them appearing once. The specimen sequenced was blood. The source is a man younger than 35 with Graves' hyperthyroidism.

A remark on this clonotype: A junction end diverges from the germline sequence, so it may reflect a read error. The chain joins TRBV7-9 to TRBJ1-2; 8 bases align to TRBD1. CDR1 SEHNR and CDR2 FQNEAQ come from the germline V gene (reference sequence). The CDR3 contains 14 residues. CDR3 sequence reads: CTSSRSQGDYGYTF. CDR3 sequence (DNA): TGTACCAGCAGCCGGTCACAGGGGGACTATGGCTACACCTTC.

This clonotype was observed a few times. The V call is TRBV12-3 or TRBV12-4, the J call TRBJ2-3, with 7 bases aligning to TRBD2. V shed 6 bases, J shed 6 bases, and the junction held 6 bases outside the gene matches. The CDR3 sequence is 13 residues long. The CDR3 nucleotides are TGTGCCAGCAGGAGACTAGCAGACGATACGCAGTATTTT. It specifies CASRRLADDTQYF.